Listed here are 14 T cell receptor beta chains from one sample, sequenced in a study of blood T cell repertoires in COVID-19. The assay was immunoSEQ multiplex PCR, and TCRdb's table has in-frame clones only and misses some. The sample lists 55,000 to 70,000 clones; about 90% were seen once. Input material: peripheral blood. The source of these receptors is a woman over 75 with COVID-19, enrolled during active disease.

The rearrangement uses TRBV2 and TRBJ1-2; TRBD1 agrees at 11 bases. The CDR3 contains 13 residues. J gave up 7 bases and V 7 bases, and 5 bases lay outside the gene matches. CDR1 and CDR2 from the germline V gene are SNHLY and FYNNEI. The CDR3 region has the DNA TGTGCCAGCATTCAGGACAGGGGGCCTGGCTACACCTTC. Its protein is CASIQDRGPGYTF.

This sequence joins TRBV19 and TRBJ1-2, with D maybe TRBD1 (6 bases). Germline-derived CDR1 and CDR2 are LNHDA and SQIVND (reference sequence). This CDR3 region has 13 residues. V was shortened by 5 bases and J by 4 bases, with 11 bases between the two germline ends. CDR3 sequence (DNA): TGTGCCAGTAGTGGGGCACAGGGCTATGGCTACACCTTC. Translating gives CASSGAQGYGYTF.

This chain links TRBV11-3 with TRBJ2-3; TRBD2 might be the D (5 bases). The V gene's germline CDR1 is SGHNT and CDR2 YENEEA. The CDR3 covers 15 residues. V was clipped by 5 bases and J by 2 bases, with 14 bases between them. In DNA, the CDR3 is TGTGCCAGCAGCCCAAACGGACTCCTCACAGATACGCAGTATTTT. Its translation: CASSPNGLLTDTQYF.

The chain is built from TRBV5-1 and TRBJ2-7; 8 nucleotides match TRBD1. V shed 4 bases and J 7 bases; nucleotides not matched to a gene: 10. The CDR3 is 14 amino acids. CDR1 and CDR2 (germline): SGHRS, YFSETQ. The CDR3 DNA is TGCGCCAGCAGCGGGGGACAGGCGACGGGGGAGCAGTACTTC. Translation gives CASSGGQATGEQYF.

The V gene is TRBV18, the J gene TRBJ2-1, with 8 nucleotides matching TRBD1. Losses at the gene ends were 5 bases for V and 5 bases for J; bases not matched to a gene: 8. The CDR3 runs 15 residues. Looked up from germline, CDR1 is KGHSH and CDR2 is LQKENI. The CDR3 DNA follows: TGTGCCAGCTCAATCAAGACAGGGGCTGACAATGAGCAGTTCTTC. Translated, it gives CASSIKTGADNEQFF.

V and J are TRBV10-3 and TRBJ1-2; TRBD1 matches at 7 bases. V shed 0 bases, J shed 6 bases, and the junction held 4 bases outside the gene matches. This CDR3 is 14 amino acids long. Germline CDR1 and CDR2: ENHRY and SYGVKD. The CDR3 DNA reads TGTGCCATCAGTGAGTCGAGACAGGGTGATGGCTACACCTTC. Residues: CAISESRQGDGYTF.

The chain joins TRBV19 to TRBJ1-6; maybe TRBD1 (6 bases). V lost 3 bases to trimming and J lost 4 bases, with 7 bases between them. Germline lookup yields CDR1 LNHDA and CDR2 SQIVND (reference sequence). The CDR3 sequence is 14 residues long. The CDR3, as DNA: TGTGCCAGTAGTATTGACAGGTATAATTCACCCCTCCACTTT. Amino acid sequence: CASSIDRYNSPLHF.

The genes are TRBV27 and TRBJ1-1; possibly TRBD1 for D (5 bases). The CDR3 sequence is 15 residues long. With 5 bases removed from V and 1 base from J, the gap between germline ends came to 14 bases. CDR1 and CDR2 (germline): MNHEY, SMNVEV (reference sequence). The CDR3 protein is CASSPVWGTNTEAFF. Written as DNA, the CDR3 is TGTGCCAGCAGTCCCGTATGGGGCACGAACACTGAAGCTTTCTTT.

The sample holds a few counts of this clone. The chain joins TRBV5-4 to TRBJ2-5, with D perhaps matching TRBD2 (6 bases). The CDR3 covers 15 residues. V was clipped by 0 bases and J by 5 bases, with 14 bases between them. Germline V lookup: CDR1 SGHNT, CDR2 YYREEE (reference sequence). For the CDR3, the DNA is TGTGCCAGCAGCTTGGATAACTTTGGAGGGGAGACCCAGTACTTC. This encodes CASSLDNFGGETQYF. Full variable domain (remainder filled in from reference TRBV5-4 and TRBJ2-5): ETGVTQSPTHLIKTRGQQVTLRCSSQSGHNTVSWYQQALGQGPQFIFQYYREEENGRGNFPPRFSGLQFPNYSSELNVNALELDDSALYLCASSLDNFGGETQYFGPGTRLLVL.

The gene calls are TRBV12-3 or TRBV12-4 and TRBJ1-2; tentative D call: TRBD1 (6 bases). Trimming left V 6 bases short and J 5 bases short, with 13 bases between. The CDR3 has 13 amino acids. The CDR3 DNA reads TGTGCCAGCAGCTTACAGGGTCCTTATGGCTACACCTTC. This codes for CASSLQGPYGYTF.

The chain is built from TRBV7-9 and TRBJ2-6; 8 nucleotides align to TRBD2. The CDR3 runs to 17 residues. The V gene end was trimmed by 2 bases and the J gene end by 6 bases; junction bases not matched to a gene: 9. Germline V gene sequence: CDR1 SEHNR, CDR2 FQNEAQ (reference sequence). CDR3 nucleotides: TGTGCCAGCAGCTTACGGGGGGGCACCCCTGAGGCCAACGTCCTGACTTTC. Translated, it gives CASSLRGGTPEANVLTF.

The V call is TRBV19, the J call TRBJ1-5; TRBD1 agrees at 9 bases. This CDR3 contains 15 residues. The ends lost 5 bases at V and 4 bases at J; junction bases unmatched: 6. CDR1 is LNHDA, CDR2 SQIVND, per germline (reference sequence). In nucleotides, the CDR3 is TGTGCCAGTAGTCAGCTGACAGGGGGTAATCAGCCCCAGCATTTT. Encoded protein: CASSQLTGGNQPQHF.

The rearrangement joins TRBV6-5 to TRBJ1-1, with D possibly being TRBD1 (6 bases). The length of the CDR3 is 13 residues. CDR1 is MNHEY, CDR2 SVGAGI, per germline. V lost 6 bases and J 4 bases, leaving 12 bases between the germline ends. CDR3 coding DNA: TGTGCCAGCAGCCTAAGGGGGTTCACTGAAGCTTTCTTT. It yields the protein CASSLRGFTEAFF.

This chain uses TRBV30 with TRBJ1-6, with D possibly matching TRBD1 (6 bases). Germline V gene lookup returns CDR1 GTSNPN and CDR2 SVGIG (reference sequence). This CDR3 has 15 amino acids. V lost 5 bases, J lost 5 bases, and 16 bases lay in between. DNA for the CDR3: TGTGCCTGGGAAAAAGGGGACATGAATAATTCACCCCTCCACTTT. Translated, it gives CAWEKGDMNNSPLHF.